This T cell receptor beta chain was recorded in a study of T cells in Graves' hyperthyroidism and ophthalmopathy. Study-wide results and limits: Most clonotypes expanded in thyroid above 0.001 were likewise present in blood.

This clonotype has a count of ten or more. The antigen remains undetermined. Uncontrolled infection, other autoimmune disease, pregnancy or lactation barred patients from enrollment. PBMCs were collected from a roughly 9.7 ml volume of fresh peripheral blood. Germline V CDR1 and CDR2: LGHNA, YNFKEQ. The CDR3 sequence is 14 residues long. V dropped 7 bases and J dropped 2 bases, with 14 bases sitting between them. Researchers amplified the TCR beta CDR3 regions from RNA transcripts. First-round RT-PCR with HTBI primers amplified the TCR CDR3 region. TCRdb reanalysed the multiplex PCR reads using MiXCR and keeps one entry per CDR3 protein. The table lists about 480,000 distinct CDR3 sequences, roughly a quarter of them singletons.

The clonotype originates from a woman in her 30s with Graves' ophthalmopathy. Sequencing was done on a sample of blood. This chain joins TRBV4-2 and TRBJ1-2; no reliable D call. This CDR3 reads CASKEGSSNYGYTF. DNA of the CDR3: TGTGCCAGCAAGGAGGGCAGCTCCAACTATGGCTACACCTTC.